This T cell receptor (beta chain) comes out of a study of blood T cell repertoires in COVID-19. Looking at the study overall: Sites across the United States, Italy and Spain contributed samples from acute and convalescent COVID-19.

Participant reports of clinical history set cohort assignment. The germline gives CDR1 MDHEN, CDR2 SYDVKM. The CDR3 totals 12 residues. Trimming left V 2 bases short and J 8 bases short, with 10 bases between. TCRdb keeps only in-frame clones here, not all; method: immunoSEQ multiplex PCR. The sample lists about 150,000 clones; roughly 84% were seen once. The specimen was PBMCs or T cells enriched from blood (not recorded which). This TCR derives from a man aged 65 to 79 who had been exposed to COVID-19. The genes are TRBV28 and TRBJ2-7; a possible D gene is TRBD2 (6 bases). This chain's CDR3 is CASSLAGRKQYF. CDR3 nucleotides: TGTGCCAGCAGTTTAGCAGGGAGGAAGCAGTACTTC.